This T cell receptor beta chain was captured in a study of blood T cells in healthy people across ages. With a J-beta primer mix and a sample-barcoded 5' primer, a second PCR ran roughly 6 to 12 cycles. TCRdb ran MiXCR on the 5' RACE reads and lists one entry per CDR3 protein. The data show approximately 880,000 distinct CDR3 sequences, about 48% seen once. This clonotype was found a few times. CDR3 length: 14 residues. Trimming removed 0 bases from V and 4 bases from J, with 12 bases in between. Germline CDR1 reads DFQATT; CDR2 reads SNEGSKA (reference sequence). V and J are TRBV20-1 and TRBJ2-5, with TRBD1 as a possible D gene (5 bases). Material for sequencing was blood. The receptor was derived from a man under 40 in good health. The CDR3 region has the DNA TGCAGTGCTAGAGACAGGGCAAGGGGAGAGACCCAGTACTTC. Translation: CSARDRARGETQYF.